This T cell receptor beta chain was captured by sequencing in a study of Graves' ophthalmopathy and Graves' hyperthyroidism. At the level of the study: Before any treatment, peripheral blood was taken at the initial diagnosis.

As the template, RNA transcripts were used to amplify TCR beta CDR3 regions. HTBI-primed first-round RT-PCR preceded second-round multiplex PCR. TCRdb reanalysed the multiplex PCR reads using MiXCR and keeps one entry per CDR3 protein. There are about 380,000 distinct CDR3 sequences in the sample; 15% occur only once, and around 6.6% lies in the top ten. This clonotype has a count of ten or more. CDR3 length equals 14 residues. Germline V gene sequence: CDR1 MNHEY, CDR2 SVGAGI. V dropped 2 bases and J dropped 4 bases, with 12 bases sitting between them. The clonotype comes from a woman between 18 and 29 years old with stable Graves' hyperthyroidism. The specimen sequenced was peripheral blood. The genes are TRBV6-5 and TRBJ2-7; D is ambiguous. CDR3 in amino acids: CASSYRSSGYEQYF. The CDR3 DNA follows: TGTGCCAGCAGTTACCGAAGTTCCGGGTACGAGCAGTACTTC.